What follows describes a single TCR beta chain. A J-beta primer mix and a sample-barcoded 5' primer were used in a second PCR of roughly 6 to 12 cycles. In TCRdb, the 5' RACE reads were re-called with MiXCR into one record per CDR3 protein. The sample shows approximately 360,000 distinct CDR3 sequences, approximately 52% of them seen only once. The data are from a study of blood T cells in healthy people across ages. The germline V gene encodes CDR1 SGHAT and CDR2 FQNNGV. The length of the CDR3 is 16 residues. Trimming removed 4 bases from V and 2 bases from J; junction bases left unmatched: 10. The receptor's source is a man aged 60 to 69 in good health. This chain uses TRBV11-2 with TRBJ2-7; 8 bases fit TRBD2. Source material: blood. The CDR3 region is CASSYRRGRGAYEQYF. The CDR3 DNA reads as TGTGCCAGCAGCTACCGGAGAGGGCGGGGGGCCTACGAGCAGTACTTC.